The source of this TCR beta chain is a study of neurological immune-mediated disorders. Overall study results and limits: In HTLV-1-associated myelopathy, TCR clonal expansion was greatest, and in multiple sclerosis it was least, below healthy controls.

This clonotype was recorded many times. Its antigen is not known. The making of cDNA relied on 5'RACE with 10-nucleotide random UMIs. Whenever a sequencing run was performed, it yielded over 170 million TCR-beta sequences from 15-18 subjects. TCRdb reanalysed the 5' RACE reads using MiXCR and keeps one entry per CDR3 protein. The sample consists of approximately 70,000 distinct CDR3 sequences, roughly 10% of them appearing once. Stated time point: longitudinal time-point 1 (baseline). Preparation of the unsorted libraries drew on 2 million PBMCs stored at -80 C. This CDR3 is 16 amino acids long. The germline V gene encodes CDR1 SGHVS and CDR2 FNYEAQ. The trim removed 2 bases at V and 2 bases at J, leaving 1 base unmatched.

The sequencing input was PBMCs. The receptor comes from a man aged 30-40 years in good health. V usage is TRBV7-6 and J usage is TRBJ2-3; the match to TRBD2 covers 13 bases. The CDR3 DNA reads TGTGCCAGCAGCTTAACTAGCGGGAGGGTCACAGATACGCAGTATTTT. It yields the protein CASSLTSGRVTDTQYF.